One and the same sample provided the 7 T cell receptor beta chains below, sequenced in a study of T-cell reconstitution after alpha-beta-depleted transplantation in children. Unique molecular identifiers were incorporated into the prepared TCRbeta library. TCRdb re-called the PCR reads with MiXCR, one entry per CDR3 protein. The sample has roughly 500,000 distinct CDR3 sequences; 8% to 11% are singletons. This specimen was PBMCs, taken before TCRalphabeta/CD19-depleted stem cell transplant. Receptor source: a child aged 2-9 years with inherited bone marrow failure, due to receive a stem cell transplant.

This clonotype was seen many times. V usage is TRBV3-1 and J usage is TRBJ2-1; D is uncertain. The CDR3 length is 15 residues. CDR1 is LGHDT and CDR2 is YNNKEL in the germline V gene (reference sequence). V was shortened by 4 bases and J by 1 base, with 11 bases between the two germline ends. The CDR3 bases are TGTGCCAGCAGCCCAGCCGTTCGTTCCTACAATGAGCAGTTCTTC. Encoded protein: CASSPAVRSYNEQFF.

This clonotype was picked up many times. The chain links TRBV7-9 to TRBJ2-7; no clear D gene. Trimming removed 2 bases from V and 3 bases from J, with 5 bases in between. The V gene's germline CDR1 is SEHNR and CDR2 FQNEAQ (reference sequence). This CDR3 has 12 residues. In DNA, the CDR3 is TGTGCCAGCAGCTTAACCTACTACGAGCAGTACTTC. It translates to CASSLTYYEQYF.

This clonotype was counted only a few times. The rearrangement joins TRBV28 to TRBJ2-1, with 9 bases aligning to TRBD2. This CDR3 comprises 16 residues. J lost 8 bases, V lost 5 bases, and 13 bases had no gene match. Germline V gene data show CDR1 as MDHEN and CDR2 as SYDVKM. The CDR3 protein is CASSPHGAGGFDEQFF. CDR3 DNA sequence: TGTGCCAGCAGTCCCCATGGGGCGGGAGGGTTTGATGAGCAGTTCTTC.

This clonotype was picked up many times. This chain connects TRBV24-1 to TRBJ1-2; D may be TRBD1 (5 bases). The V end was cut by 7 bases, the J end by 1 base, with 6 bases between. This CDR3 contains 12 residues. Germline-derived CDR1 and CDR2 are KGHDR and SFDVKD. The DNA of the CDR3 is TGTGCCACCAGCCAGGGTAACTATGGCTACACCTTC. Translation: CATSQGNYGYTF.

This clonotype occurred many times. The chain recombines TRBV7-9 with TRBJ2-3; 8 bases fit TRBD1. The CDR3 is 14 residues long. From germline, CDR1 is SEHNR and CDR2 FQNEAQ (reference sequence). The junction had 7 bases not matched to a gene; V was cut back by 5 bases and J by 6 bases. The CDR3 DNA reads as TGTGCCAGCAGCCCGCGGACAGGGAGTGATACGCAGTATTTT. Amino acid sequence: CASSPRTGSDTQYF.

This clonotype was counted ten times or more. The chain employs TRBV7-2 and TRBJ1-6, with no clear D. Germline V gene data show CDR1 as SGHTA and CDR2 as FQGNSA. V was pared by 4 bases and J by 13 bases, with 14 bases between. The CDR3 loop spans 13 amino acids. CDR3 in amino acids: CASSYRLLSPLHF. In DNA form, the CDR3 reads TGTGCCAGCAGCTACCGGCTTCTATCTCCCCTCCACTTT.

This clonotype was recorded at least ten times. The gene calls are TRBV18 and TRBJ2-4; no definite D call. This CDR3 comprises 14 residues. The germline V and J ends were trimmed by 2 bases and 0 bases, with 5 bases remaining between them. The germline gives CDR1 KGHSH, CDR2 LQKENI. CDR3 sequence (DNA): TGTGCCAGCTCACCAGAGGTAGCCAAAAACATTCAGTACTTC. This encodes CASSPEVAKNIQYF.